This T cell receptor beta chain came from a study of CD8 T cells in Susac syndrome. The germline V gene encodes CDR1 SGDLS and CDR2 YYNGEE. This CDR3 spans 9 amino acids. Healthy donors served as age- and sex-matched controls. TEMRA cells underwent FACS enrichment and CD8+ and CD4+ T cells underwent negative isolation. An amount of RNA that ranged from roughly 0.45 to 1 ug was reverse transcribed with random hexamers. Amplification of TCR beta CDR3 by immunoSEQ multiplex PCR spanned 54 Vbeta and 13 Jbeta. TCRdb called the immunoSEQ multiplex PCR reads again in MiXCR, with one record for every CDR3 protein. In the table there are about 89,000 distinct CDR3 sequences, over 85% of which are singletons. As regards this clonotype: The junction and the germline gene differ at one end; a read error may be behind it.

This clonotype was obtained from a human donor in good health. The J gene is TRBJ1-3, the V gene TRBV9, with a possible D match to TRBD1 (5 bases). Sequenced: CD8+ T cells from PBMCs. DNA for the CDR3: TGTGCCGCGAGAGAGAGGGACCCTTTT. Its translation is CAARERDPF.